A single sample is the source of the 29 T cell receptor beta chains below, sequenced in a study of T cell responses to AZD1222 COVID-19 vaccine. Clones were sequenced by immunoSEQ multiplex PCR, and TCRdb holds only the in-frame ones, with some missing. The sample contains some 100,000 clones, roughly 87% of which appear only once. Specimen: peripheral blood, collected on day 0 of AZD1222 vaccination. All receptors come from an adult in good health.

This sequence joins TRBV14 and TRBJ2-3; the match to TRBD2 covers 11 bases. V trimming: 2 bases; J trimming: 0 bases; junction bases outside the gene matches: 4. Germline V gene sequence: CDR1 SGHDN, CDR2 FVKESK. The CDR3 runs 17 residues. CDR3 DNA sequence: TGTGCCAGCAGCCAAAGACTAGCGGGGACTAGCACAGATACGCAGTATTTT. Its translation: CASSQRLAGTSTDTQYF.

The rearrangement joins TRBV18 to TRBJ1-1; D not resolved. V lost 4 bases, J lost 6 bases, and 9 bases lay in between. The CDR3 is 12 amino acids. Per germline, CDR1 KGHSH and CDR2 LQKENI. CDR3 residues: CASSQTVAEAFF. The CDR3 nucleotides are TGTGCCAGCTCACAAACCGTCGCTGAAGCTTTCTTT.

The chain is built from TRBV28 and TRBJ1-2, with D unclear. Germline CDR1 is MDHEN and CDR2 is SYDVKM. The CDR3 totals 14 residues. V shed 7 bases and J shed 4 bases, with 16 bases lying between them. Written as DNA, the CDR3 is TGTGCCAGCACTCTCCCCGGGCAGCCCTATGGCTACACCTTC. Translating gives CASTLPGQPYGYTF.

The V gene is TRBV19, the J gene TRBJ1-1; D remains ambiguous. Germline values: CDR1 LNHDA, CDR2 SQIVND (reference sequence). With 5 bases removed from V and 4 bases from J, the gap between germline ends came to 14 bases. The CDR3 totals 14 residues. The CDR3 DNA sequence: TGTGCCAGTAGTCCCAACCCCGTTGGCACTGAAGCTTTCTTT. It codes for CASSPNPVGTEAFF.

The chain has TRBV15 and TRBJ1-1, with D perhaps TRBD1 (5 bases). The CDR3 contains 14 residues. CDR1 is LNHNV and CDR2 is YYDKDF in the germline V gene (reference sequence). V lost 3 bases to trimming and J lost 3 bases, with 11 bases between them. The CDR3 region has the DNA TGTGCCACCAGCAGGGACGGGGCGGACACTGAAGCTTTCTTT. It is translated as CATSRDGADTEAFF. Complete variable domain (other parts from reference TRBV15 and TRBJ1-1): DAMVIQNPRYQVTQFGKPVTLSCSQTLNHNVMYWYQQKSSQAPKLLFHYYDKDFNNEADTPDNFQSRRPNTSFCFLDIRSPGLGDTAMYLCATSRDGADTEAFFGQGTRLTVV.

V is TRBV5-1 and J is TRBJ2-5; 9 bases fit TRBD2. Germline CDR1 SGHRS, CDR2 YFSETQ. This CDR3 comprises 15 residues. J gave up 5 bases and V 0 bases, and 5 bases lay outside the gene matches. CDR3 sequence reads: CASSLELAGYETQYF. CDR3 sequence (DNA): TGCGCCAGCAGCTTGGAGCTAGCGGGATACGAGACCCAGTACTTC.

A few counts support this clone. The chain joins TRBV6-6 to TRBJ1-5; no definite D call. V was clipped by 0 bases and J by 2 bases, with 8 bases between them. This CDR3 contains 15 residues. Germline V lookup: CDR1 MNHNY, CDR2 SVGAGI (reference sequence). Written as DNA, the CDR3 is TGTGCCAGCAGTTACTCGACGGGCGGCAATCAGCCCCAGCATTTT. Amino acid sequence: CASSYSTGGNQPQHF.

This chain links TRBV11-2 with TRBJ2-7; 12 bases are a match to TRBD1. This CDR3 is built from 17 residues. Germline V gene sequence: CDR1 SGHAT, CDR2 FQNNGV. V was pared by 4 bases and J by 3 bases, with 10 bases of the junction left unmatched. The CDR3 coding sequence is TGTGCCAGCAGCTCCGGGACAGGGGGCTATGAATTCTACGAGCAGTACTTC. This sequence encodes CASSSGTGGYEFYEQYF.

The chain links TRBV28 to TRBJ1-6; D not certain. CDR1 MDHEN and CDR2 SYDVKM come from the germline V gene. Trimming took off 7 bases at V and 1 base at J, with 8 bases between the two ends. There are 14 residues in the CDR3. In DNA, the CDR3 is TGTGCCAGCACCCCAGGATCCTATAATTCACCCCTCCACTTT. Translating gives CASTPGSYNSPLHF.

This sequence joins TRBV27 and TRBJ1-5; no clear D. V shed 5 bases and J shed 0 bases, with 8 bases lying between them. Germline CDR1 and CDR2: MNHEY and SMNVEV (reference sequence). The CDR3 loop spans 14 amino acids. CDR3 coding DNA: TGTGCCAGCAGTGTCGTCTTTAGCAATCAGCCCCAGCATTTT. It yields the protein CASSVVFSNQPQHF.

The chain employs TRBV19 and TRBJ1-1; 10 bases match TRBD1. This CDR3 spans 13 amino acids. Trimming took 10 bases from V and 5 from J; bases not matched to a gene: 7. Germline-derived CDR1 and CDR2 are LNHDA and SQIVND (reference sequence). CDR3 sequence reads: CATWGQGRTEAFF. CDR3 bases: TGTGCCACCTGGGGACAGGGGAGGACTGAAGCTTTCTTT.

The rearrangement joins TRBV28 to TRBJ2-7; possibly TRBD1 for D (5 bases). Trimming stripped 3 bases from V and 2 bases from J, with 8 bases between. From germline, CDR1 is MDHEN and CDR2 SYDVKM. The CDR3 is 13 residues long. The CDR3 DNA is TGTGCCAGCAGTTTTAAGGGGACCTACGAGCAGTACTTC. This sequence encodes CASSFKGTYEQYF.

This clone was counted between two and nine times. Here the CDR3 reads CASSEALGQGYQPQHF. The DNA for the CDR3 is TGTGCCAGCAGTGAAGCGTTAGGGCAGGGGTACCAGCCCCAGCATTTT. J is TRBJ1-5 and V is TRBV2, with TRBD1 as a possible D gene (6 bases). The germline V and J ends were trimmed by 0 bases and 7 bases, with 16 bases remaining between them. CDR3 size: 16 residues. Germline CDR1 SNHLY, CDR2 FYNNEI. The entire variable domain, with the rest obtained from reference TRBV2 and TRBJ1-5, is as follows: EPEVTQTPSHQVTQMGQEVILRCVPISNHLYFYWYRQILGQKVEFLVSFYNNEISEKSEIFDDQFSVERPDGSNFTLKIRSTKLEDSAMYFCASSEALGQGYQPQHFGDGTRLSIL.

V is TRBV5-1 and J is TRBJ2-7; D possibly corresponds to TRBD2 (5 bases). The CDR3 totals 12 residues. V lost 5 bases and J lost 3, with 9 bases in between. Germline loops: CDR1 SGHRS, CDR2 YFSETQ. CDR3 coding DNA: TGCGCCAGCAGGGACGGGGACTACGAGCAGTACTTC. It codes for CASRDGDYEQYF.

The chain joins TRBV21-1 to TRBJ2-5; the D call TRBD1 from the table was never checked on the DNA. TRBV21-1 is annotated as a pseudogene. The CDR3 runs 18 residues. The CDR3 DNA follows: TGTGCCAGCAGCAAAGGGGACAACCCGGAGATATTCCAAGAGACCCAGTACTTC. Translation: CASSKGDNPEIFQETQYF.

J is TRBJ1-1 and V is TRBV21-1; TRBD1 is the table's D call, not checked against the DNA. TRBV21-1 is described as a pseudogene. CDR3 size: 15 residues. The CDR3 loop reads CASSKDEGETTEAFF. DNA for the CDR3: TGTGCCAGCAGCAAAGATGAGGGGGAGACGACTGAAGCTTTCTTT.

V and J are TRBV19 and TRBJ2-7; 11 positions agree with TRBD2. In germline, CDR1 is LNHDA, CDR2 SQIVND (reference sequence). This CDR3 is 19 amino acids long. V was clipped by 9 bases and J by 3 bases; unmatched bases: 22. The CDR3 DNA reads TGTGCCAGCGGATCGAACAGGTACCTAGGACTAGCGGGTGACTACGAGCAGTACTTC. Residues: CASGSNRYLGLAGDYEQYF.

CDR3: CASSFAGNTEAFF. Here the CDR3 DNA reads TGTGCCAGCAGCTTTGCGGGGAACACTGAAGCTTTCTTT. The rearrangement links TRBV7-3 to TRBJ1-1; no clear D. With 3 bases removed from V and 1 base from J, the gap between germline ends came to 6 bases. The length of the CDR3 is 13 residues. CDR1 and CDR2 from the germline V gene are SGHTA and FQGTGA.

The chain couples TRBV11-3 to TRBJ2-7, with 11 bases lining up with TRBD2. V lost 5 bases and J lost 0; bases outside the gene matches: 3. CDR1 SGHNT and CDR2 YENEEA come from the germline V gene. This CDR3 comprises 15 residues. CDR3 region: CASSPGTSGSYEQYF. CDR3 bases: TGTGCCAGCAGCCCCGGGACTAGCGGCTCCTACGAGCAGTACTTC.

DNA for the CDR3: TGTGCCAGTAGTGCAAAAAGGGGGTCTGAAGCTTTCTTT. Its protein product is CASSAKRGSEAFF. The chain couples TRBV19 to TRBJ1-1; D perhaps matches TRBD1 (6 bases). Germline V CDR1 and CDR2: LNHDA, SQIVND (reference sequence). This CDR3 has 13 residues. V was shortened by 5 bases and J by 6 bases, with 13 bases between the two germline ends.

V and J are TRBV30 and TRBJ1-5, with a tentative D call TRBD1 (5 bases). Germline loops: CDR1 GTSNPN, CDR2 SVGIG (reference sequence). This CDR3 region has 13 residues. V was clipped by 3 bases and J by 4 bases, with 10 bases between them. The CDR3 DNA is TGTGCCTGGAGCACAGGTAATAATCAGCCCCAGCATTTT. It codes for CAWSTGNNQPQHF. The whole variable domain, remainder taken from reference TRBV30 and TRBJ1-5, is SQTIHQWPATLVQPVGSPLSLECTVEGTSNPNLYWYRQAAGRGLQLLFYSVGIGQISSEVPQNLSASRPQDRQFILSSKKLLLSDSGFYLCAWSTGNNQPQHFGDGTRLSIL.

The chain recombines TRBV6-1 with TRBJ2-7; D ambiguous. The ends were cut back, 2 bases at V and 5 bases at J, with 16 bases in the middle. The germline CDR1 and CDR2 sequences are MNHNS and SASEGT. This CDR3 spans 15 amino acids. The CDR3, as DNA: TGTGCCAGCAGTGAACTTGACCGGCGAGTAGACGAGCAGTACTTC. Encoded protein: CASSELDRRVDEQYF.

The CDR3, as DNA: TGTGCCAGCAGTGAACCCTCTCGGACTAGCGGGAATAGGGTCCCCTACGAGCAGTACTTC. Residues: CASSEPSRTSGNRVPYEQYF. The gene calls are TRBV2 and TRBJ2-7; 12 nucleotides line up with TRBD2. This CDR3 spans 20 amino acids. Per germline, CDR1 SNHLY and CDR2 FYNNEI. J gave up 2 bases and V 2 bases, and 16 bases lay outside the gene matches.

CDR3 in DNA: TGTGCCAGCAGCCGAACGGGGTGGAATTCACCCCTCCACTTT. It yields the protein CASSRTGWNSPLHF. The rearrangement links TRBV3-1 (or the pseudogene TRBV3-2) to TRBJ1-6, with D unclear. Trimming stripped 4 bases from V and 7 bases from J, with 11 bases between. The CDR3 is 14 amino acids. Germline V lookup: CDR1 LGHDT, CDR2 YNNKEL (reference sequence).

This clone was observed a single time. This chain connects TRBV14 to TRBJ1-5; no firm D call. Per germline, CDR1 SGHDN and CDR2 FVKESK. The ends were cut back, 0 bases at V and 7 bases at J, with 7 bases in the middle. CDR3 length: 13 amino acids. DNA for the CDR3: TGTGCCAGCAGCCAAGAGTCGGGACAGCCCCAGCATTTT. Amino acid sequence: CASSQESGQPQHF.

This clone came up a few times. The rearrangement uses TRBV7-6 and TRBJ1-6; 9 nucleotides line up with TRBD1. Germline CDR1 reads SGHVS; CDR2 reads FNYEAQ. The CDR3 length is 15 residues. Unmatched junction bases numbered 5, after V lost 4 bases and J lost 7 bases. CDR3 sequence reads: CASSSGQGSNSPLHF. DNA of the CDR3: TGTGCCAGCAGCTCGGGACAGGGATCCAATTCACCCCTCCACTTT.

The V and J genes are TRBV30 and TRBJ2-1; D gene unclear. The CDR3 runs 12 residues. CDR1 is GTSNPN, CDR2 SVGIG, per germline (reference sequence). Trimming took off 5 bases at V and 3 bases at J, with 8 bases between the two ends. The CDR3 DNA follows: TGTGCCTGGGGGCGGAACTACAATGAGCAGTTCTTC. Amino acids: CAWGRNYNEQFF.

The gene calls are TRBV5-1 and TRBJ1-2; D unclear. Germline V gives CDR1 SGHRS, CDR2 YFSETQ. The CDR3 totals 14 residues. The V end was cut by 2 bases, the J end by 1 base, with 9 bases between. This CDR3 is CASSFRGRNYGYTF. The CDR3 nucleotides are TGCGCCAGCAGCTTCCGAGGACGTAACTATGGCTACACCTTC. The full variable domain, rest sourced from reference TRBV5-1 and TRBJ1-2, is KAGVTQTPRYLIKTRGQQVTLSCSPISGHRSVSWYQQTPGQGLQFLFEYFSETQRNKGNFPGRFSGRQFSNSRSEMNVSTLELGDSALYLCASSFRGRNYGYTFGSGTRLTVV.

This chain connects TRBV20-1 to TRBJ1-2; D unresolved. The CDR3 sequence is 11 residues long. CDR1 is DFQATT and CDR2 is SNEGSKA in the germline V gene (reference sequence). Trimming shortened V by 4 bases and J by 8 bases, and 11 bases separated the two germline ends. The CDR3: CSAKDGNGYTF. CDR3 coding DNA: TGCAGTGCTAAAGACGGCAACGGCTACACCTTC.